These T cell receptor beta chains were read from a single sample in a study of blood T cell repertoires in COVID-19. Assay: immunoSEQ multiplex PCR; the TCRdb copy retains only in-frame clones and omits some. The sample holds roughly 200,000 clones, 65% to 80% seen once. Sequencing was done on a sample of peripheral blood. Source of these receptors: a man between 50 and 59 years old who had recovered from COVID-19. CDR3s leave out the opening cysteine and the closing phenylalanine or tryptophan. Clone size is stated in some rows and not others, as once, few, many or a class when expanded.

TRBV5-6,TRBJ1-2,-,ASSLVGQTYGYT
TRBV2,TRBJ2-7,-,AQSGLAQGAYEQY
TRBV5-1,TRBJ1-2,few,ASSLTDGFYGYT
TRBV11-3,TRBJ2-7,-,ASSYGTGDTYEQY
TRBV7-6,TRBJ2-2,once,ASSPRTSGNTGELF
TRBV19,TRBJ1-4,-,ASSIQINEKLF
TRBV11-2,TRBJ2-6,-,ASSSYPEAKGANVLT
TRBV5-4,TRBJ1-2,-,ASTHRLGGYT
TRBV3-1/TRBV3-2,TRBJ1-6,-,ASSQVRGSRLH
TRBV12-2,TRBJ2-1,few,ASRLEQENNEQF
TRBV30,TRBJ2-7,-,AWSWDRANEQY
TRBV10-2,TRBJ2-5,-,ASRGLAGETQY
TRBV5-1,TRBJ2-7,few,ASSLELSSYEQY
TRBV27,TRBJ2-7,-,ASSPYVAGNEQY
TRBV5-1,TRBJ2-2,few,ASSLTGGGTGELF
TRBV6-5,TRBJ2-2,-,ASRPTPLTTGELF
TRBV5-5,TRBJ2-5,-,ASSLASETQY
TRBV11-3,TRBJ2-3,-,ASSPNRGSQDTQY
TRBV28,TRBJ1-2,-,ASRSGTGRFTNYGYT
TRBV4-2,TRBJ1-1,-,ASSQVPGTGFTEAF
TRBV27,TRBJ2-7,-,ASSLSLALPSYEQY
TRBV7-6,TRBJ2-7,once,ASSLAITGASTSSEQY
TRBV27,TRBJ2-2,-,ASSSLTGGSTGELF
TRBV6-2/TRBV6-3,TRBJ1-4,-,ASSYPQDRSVGLF
TRBV10-3,TRBJ2-1,once,AIRPGGGYNEQF
TRBV7-9,TRBJ1-5,-,ASSLMGQGNQPQH
TRBV5-1,TRBJ2-1,-,ASSLAGTSGSTAQF
TRBV29-1,TRBJ2-1,few,SATLGGEQF
TRBV7-8,TRBJ2-7,-,ASSWDSGSISYEQY
TRBV5-1,TRBJ1-3,-,ASSLDWGPSSGNTIY
TRBV15,TRBJ2-7,-,ATSVSTSYEQY
TRBV18,TRBJ1-2,-,ASSPPDIIGYT
TRBV7-9,TRBJ2-1,-,ASSKQDLPGNEQF
TRBV18,TRBJ2-2,-,ASSPLASGGELF
TRBV29-1,TRBJ1-1,-,SVDRVVNTEAF
TRBV7-2,TRBJ2-1,few,ASSHHGRDNEQF
TRBV5-4,TRBJ2-7,-,ASSPFGQGAYEQY
TRBV7-6,TRBJ2-7,once,ASSVGLAAHYEQY
TRBV28,TRBJ2-1,-,ASSWGGLSYLKDYNEQF
TRBV6-5,TRBJ1-5,-,ASSPHRGQEQPQH
TRBV30,TRBJ1-5,-,AWSEGGAVGLSNQPQH
TRBV6-6,TRBJ1-1,-,ASSYPGRGSEAF
TRBV6-5,TRBJ2-3,-,ATCPGTTYTQY
TRBV7-3,TRBJ2-2,-,ASSLFIGGLAGANTGELF
TRBV7-9,TRBJ2-1,-,ASSLNPRGLAAFNEQF
TRBV7-8,TRBJ2-7,-,ASSRIERPTLGQY
TRBV10-3,TRBJ2-2,once,AISDLAATGELF
TRBV7-2,TRBJ2-2,many,ASSLEGDASSGLF
TRBV4-1,TRBJ2-3,once,ASQMVWGGWGDTQY
TRBV24-1,TRBJ2-1,-,ATSAREGRDEQF
TRBV13,TRBJ2-1,-,ASSQGLAGGAAGGEQF
TRBV6-5,TRBJ2-3,-,ASSFAGLNADTQY